The clone carrying this T cell receptor beta chain occurred a few times. The data originate from a study of T cells after yellow fever vaccination. V was trimmed by 6 bases and J by 6 bases, leaving 18 bases between them. The CDR3 extends over 14 amino acids. CDR1 is KGHSH and CDR2 is LQKENI in the germline V gene. Via MiXCR, TCRdb re-called the 5' RACE reads, giving one row per CDR3 protein. The sample lists roughly 310,000 distinct CDR3 sequences, approximately 9% seen once, with under 20% in the top ten. The clonotype originates from a man younger than 30 who received the YFV17D yellow fever vaccine. The chain employs TRBV18 and TRBJ2-7; tentative D call: TRBD1 (5 bases). The sequences come from PBMCs, collected on the day of the first yellow fever vaccination. CDR3 nucleotide sequence: TGTGCCAGCTCCCCTAGGGGCACCCTCGTCGAGCAGTACTTC. Translating it yields CASSPRGTLVEQYF.